The 23 T cell receptor beta chains below all came from one sample that was sequenced in a study of blood T cell repertoires in COVID-19 (dated by TCRdb to about 2020). Preparation of the library involved the immunoSEQ multiplex PCR assay. As stored in TCRdb, this immuneACCESS dataset retains in-frame rearrangements with V and J assigned. A fraction of the clones does not appear; measured against another copy, unresolved V genes explain less than half of the discrepancy, and the remainder lacks a known reason. The sample has hundreds of thousands of clones on record, approximately 80% of them singletons. The ten largest clones capture about 7.4% of the sample. The sequenced material came from peripheral blood. The receptor set was obtained from a woman aged 45 to 65 with acute or convalescent COVID-19.

This clone was counted a single time. The chain recombines TRBV11-2 with TRBJ2-1; 10 bases align to TRBD1. V gave up 3 bases and J gave up 4 bases; unmatched junction bases: 6. Germline values: CDR1 SGHAT, CDR2 FQNNGV. The CDR3 has 16 residues. CDR3 sequence (DNA): TGTGCCAGCAGCTTCGCGGGGACAGGGGCTTACAATGAGCAGTTCTTC. It encodes CASSFAGTGAYNEQFF.

The CDR3 loop reads CASSWGTNEKLFF. The CDR3 DNA sequence: TGTGCCAGCAGCTGGGGCACTAATGAAAAACTGTTTTTT. The chain joins TRBV5-4 to TRBJ1-4, with D maybe TRBD1 (5 bases). This CDR3 spans 13 amino acids. Trimming left V 3 bases short and J 2 bases short, with 5 bases between. The germline V gene has CDR1 SGHNT and CDR2 YYREEE (reference sequence).

The V gene is TRBV4-2, the J gene TRBJ1-5, with 10 bases fitting TRBD1. The ends lost 4 bases at V and 6 bases at J; junction bases unmatched: 12. Germline V gene lookup returns CDR1 LGHNA and CDR2 YNFKEQ. The CDR3 has 17 residues. CDR3 DNA: TGTGCCAGCAGCCTTTTACTCCCGGGACAGGGGACTCAGCCCCAGCATTTT. Translating gives CASSLLLPGQGTQPQHF.

The rearrangement uses TRBV4-1 and TRBJ1-6; D may be TRBD1 (6 bases). The CDR3 covers 14 residues. Trimming took off 4 bases at V and 7 bases at J, with 11 bases between the two ends. Germline V CDR1 and CDR2: MGHRA, YSYEKL. The chain's CDR3 is CASSLGQSNSPLHF. CDR3 nucleotides: TGCGCCAGCAGCCTTGGACAGTCGAATTCACCCCTCCACTTT.

This chain uses TRBV7-2 with TRBJ2-7; the match to TRBD2 covers 11 bases. Per germline, CDR1 SGHTA and CDR2 FQGNSA. After removal of 3 bases from V and 6 bases from J, the junction contained 7 bases not matched to a gene. The length of the CDR3 is 15 residues. Here the CDR3 reads CASSLTGTSGSEQYF. DNA for the CDR3: TGTGCCAGCAGCTTGACCGGGACTAGCGGCTCCGAGCAGTACTTC. The whole variable domain, remainder taken from reference TRBV7-2 and TRBJ2-7, is GAGVSQSPSNKVTEKGKDVELRCDPISGHTALYWYRQSLGQGLEFLIYFQGNSAPDKSGLPSDRFSAERTGGSVSTLTIQRTQQEDSAVYLCASSLTGTSGSEQYFGPGTRLTVT.

The chain links TRBV27 to TRBJ2-2; maybe TRBD1 (6 bases). Germline CDR1 and CDR2: MNHEY and SMNVEV (reference sequence). The V and J ends lost 3 bases and 4 bases respectively, with 21 bases between them. The CDR3 has 18 residues. As DNA, the CDR3 is TGTGCCAGCAGTTTGTTGTCAGGGGCCACCGCGCCCACCGGGGAGCTGTTTTTT. The encoded protein is CASSLLSGATAPTGELFF.

Here the CDR3 reads CAYQRVENYGYTF. CDR3 sequence (DNA): TGTGCCTACCAGAGGGTAGAGAACTATGGCTACACCTTC. This chain links TRBV30 with TRBJ1-2; D gene unclear. Germline V CDR1 and CDR2: GTSNPN, SVGIG (reference sequence). V lost 7 bases to trimming and J lost 2 bases, with 14 bases between them. The CDR3 contains 13 residues.

The J gene is TRBJ2-1, the V gene TRBV12-3 or TRBV12-4, with no clear D. Trimming left V 6 bases short and J 8 bases short, with 8 bases between. The CDR3 extends over 11 amino acids. The CDR3 coding sequence is TGTGCCAGCAGCACTTACGATGAGCAGTTCTTC. As protein: CASSTYDEQFF.

The gene calls are TRBV7-9 and TRBJ2-3, with TRBD1 matching 7 bases. This CDR3 has 14 amino acids. CDR1 SEHNR and CDR2 FQNEAQ come from the germline V gene (reference sequence). Unmatched junction bases numbered 4, after V lost 5 bases and J lost 2 bases. CDR3: CASSPQGVTDTQYF. CDR3 sequence (DNA): TGTGCCAGCAGCCCGCAGGGGGTCACAGATACGCAGTATTTT.

This rearrangement joins TRBV10-1 to TRBJ1-2, with a possible D match to TRBD1 (5 bases). V was trimmed by 5 bases and J by 4 bases, leaving 20 bases between them. This CDR3 comprises 16 residues. Looked up from germline, CDR1 is WNHNN and CDR2 is SYGVQD (reference sequence). The CDR3 coding sequence is TGCGCCAGCAGTCCGGGACGGACTATTCACTCCTATGGCTACACCTTC. It yields the protein CASSPGRTIHSYGYTF.

This clone was recorded a few times. The V call is TRBV5-1, the J call TRBJ1-1; a possible D gene is TRBD1 (6 bases). CDR3 length: 13 amino acids. Looked up from germline, CDR1 is SGHRS and CDR2 is YFSETQ. V lost 0 bases, J lost 6 bases, and 9 bases lay in between. CDR3 amino acids: CASSLAGAAEAFF. The DNA for the CDR3 is TGCGCCAGCAGCTTGGCAGGGGCCGCTGAAGCTTTCTTT. The entire variable domain, with the rest obtained from reference TRBV5-1 and TRBJ1-1, is as follows: KAGVTQTPRYLIKTRGQQVTLSCSPISGHRSVSWYQQTPGQGLQFLFEYFSETQRNKGNFPGRFSGRQFSNSRSEMNVSTLELGDSALYLCASSLAGAAEAFFGQGTRLTVV.

V gene TRBV2 combines with J gene TRBJ1-4; 9 positions match TRBD1. CDR3 length equals 16 residues. Per the germline V gene, CDR1 is SNHLY and CDR2 is FYNNEI. V was pared by 6 bases and J by 3 bases, with 8 bases of the junction left unmatched. CDR3 sequence: CASSTVTGGPNEKLFF. For the CDR3, the DNA is TGTGCCAGCAGCACGGTAACAGGGGGCCCTAATGAAAAACTGTTTTTT.

The gene calls are TRBV7-6 and TRBJ2-5, with 7 nucleotides matching TRBD1. The CDR3 runs to 16 residues. CDR1 and CDR2 (germline): SGHVS, FNYEAQ. The J segment lost 3 bases and the V segment lost 0 bases, leaving 7 bases of the junction unmatched. The CDR3 loop reads CASSLAGGLGKETQYF. The DNA for the CDR3 is TGTGCCAGCAGCTTAGCAGGGGGCTTGGGGAAAGAGACCCAGTACTTC.

J is TRBJ1-5 and V is TRBV10-1; D is ambiguous. V lost 11 bases and J lost 7, with 18 bases in between. From germline, CDR1 is WNHNN and CDR2 SYGVQD (reference sequence). This CDR3 contains 13 residues. The CDR3 sequence: CALRRASGQPQHF. Written as DNA, the CDR3 is TGCGCCCTGAGGCGGGCCTCGGGACAGCCCCAGCATTTT.

This clone appeared many times. The chain carries TRBV18 and TRBJ2-6, with D tentatively TRBD1 (6 bases). Trimming took off 2 bases at V and 9 bases at J, with 11 bases between the two ends. CDR3 size: 14 residues. Per the germline V gene, CDR1 is KGHSH and CDR2 is LQKENI. This CDR3 is CASSPNREVNVLTF. CDR3 DNA sequence: TGTGCCAGCTCACCAAACAGGGAAGTCAACGTCCTGACTTTC. Using reference TRBV18 and TRBJ2-6 for the parts outside the CDR3, the full variable domain is NAGVMQNPRHLVRRRGQEARLRCSPMKGHSHVYWYRQLPEEGLKFMVYLQKENIIDESGMPKERFSAEFPKEGPSILRIQQVVRGDSAAYFCASSPNREVNVLTFGAGSRLTVL.

There are a few counts of this clone. This rearrangement joins TRBV2 to TRBJ2-1; D is unresolved. Germline V lookup: CDR1 SNHLY, CDR2 FYNNEI. This CDR3 comprises 15 residues. V was cut by 6 bases and J by 7 bases, with 19 bases left in between. The CDR3 DNA reads as TGTGCCAGCAGAGCAGCTGGCGGTTTGATGAATGAGCAGTTCTTC. Its protein is CASRAAGGLMNEQFF.

The chain combines TRBV2 with TRBJ1-4; 8 bases line up with TRBD1. J gave up 6 bases and V 5 bases, and 5 bases lay outside the gene matches. The CDR3 has 14 residues. Germline CDR1 and CDR2: SNHLY and FYNNEI. CDR3 nucleotide sequence: TGTGCCAGCAGTAAAGACAGGGGTTATGAAAAACTGTTTTTT. This sequence encodes CASSKDRGYEKLFF.

The CDR3 spells CASSYRGTNYGYTF. The CDR3 DNA is TGTGCCAGCAGTTATCGGGGGACTAACTATGGCTACACCTTC. The chain carries TRBV6-5 and TRBJ1-2; tentatively, D is TRBD1 (5 bases). V was cut by 3 bases and J by 0 bases, with 8 bases left in between. The CDR3 covers 14 residues. Germline-derived CDR1 and CDR2 are MNHEY and SVGAGI.

J is TRBJ2-7 and V is TRBV3-1 (or the pseudogene TRBV3-2); D may be TRBD2 (5 bases). From germline, CDR1 is LGHDT and CDR2 YNNKEL (reference sequence). V was pared by 10 bases and J by 6 bases, with 28 bases between. CDR3 size: 16 residues. The CDR3, as DNA: TGTGCCACCCGCCCCTCGATCTTGGGCCGCGGAGGCGAGCAGTACTTC. It specifies CATRPSILGRGGEQYF.

This clone was detected once. Written as DNA, the CDR3 is TGTGCCGTAGCACAGGGGGGGGCAACTAATGAAAAACTGTTTTTT. It codes for CAVAQGGATNEKLFF. This rearrangement joins TRBV30 to TRBJ1-4; 8 bases fit TRBD1. This CDR3 contains 15 residues. Per germline, CDR1 GTSNPN and CDR2 SVGIG (reference sequence). The ends lost 8 bases at V and 0 bases at J; junction bases unmatched: 8.

This clone was found a few times. The chain combines TRBV2 with TRBJ1-2, with 8 bases fitting TRBD1. Trimming cost V 5 bases and J 3 bases; bases outside gene matches: 5. This CDR3 has 14 residues. CDR1 and CDR2 from the germline V gene are SNHLY and FYNNEI. The CDR3 region has the DNA TGTGCCAGCAGTTCGGACAGGGCGGACTATGGCTACACCTTC. Residues: CASSSDRADYGYTF.

The chain couples TRBV5-4 to TRBJ1-4, with a weak D call TRBD1 (6 bases). Trimming removed 4 bases at V and 5 bases at J, with 12 bases between. CDR1 is SGHNT, CDR2 YYREEE, per germline (reference sequence). The CDR3 length is 14 residues. The CDR3 reads CASSRTGQNEKLFF. In DNA, the CDR3 is TGTGCCAGCAGCAGAACAGGACAGAATGAAAAACTGTTTTTT.

The J gene is TRBJ2-5, the V gene TRBV5-6; 8 bases map to TRBD1. CDR3 length equals 15 residues. The germline V gene encodes CDR1 SGHDT and CDR2 YYEEEE. Trimming removed 1 base from V and 7 bases from J; junction bases left unmatched: 9. CDR3 residues: CASSLYGQGAGTQYF. CDR3 bases: TGTGCCAGCAGCTTGTACGGGCAGGGGGCAGGGACCCAGTACTTC.